The 3 T cell receptor beta chains below were found in one sample sequenced in a study of blood T cells in healthy people across ages. Together with a sample-barcoded 5' primer, a J-beta primer mix was included in a second PCR lasting about 6 to 11 cycles. TCRdb analysed the 5' RACE reads with MiXCR anew, one entry per CDR3 protein. The sample includes roughly 550,000 distinct CDR3 sequences, around 24% of them seen just once. These records were also assigned to another study, of T cells of mothers and their children.

Specimen: blood. The receptor source for this set is a boy aged 5-17 years in good health.

The rearrangement joins TRBV18 to TRBJ2-2; unclear D gene. The germline V gene has CDR1 KGHSH and CDR2 LQKENI. V lost 3 bases and J lost 6, with 8 bases in between. The CDR3 consists of 13 residues. The CDR3 sequence is CASSPSVAGELFF. The CDR3 coding sequence is TGTGCCAGCTCACCTAGTGTCGCCGGGGAGCTGTTTTTT.

This clonotype occurred a few times. CDR3 DNA: TGCAGCGCTCTGTGGGCGGATACTAGCGGATTAGAGACCCAGTACTTC. Its translation is CSALWADTSGLETQYF. V gene TRBV29-1 combines with J gene TRBJ2-5, with TRBD2 matching over 8 bases. This CDR3 contains 16 residues. Germline V gives CDR1 SQVTM, CDR2 ANQGSEA. Trimming took 7 bases from V and 4 from J; bases not matched to a gene: 17.

J is TRBJ1-1 and V is TRBV24-1, with 7 nucleotides matching TRBD1. The CDR3 consists of 13 residues. CDR1 is KGHDR and CDR2 is SFDVKD in the germline V gene. Germline trimming cut 6 bases from V and 4 bases from J; bases unmatched to any gene: 4. The CDR3 coding sequence is TGTGCCACCAGTATGACAGGGAGCACTGAAGCTTTCTTT. It specifies CATSMTGSTEAFF.